The TCR beta chain under discussion was sequenced for a study of technical replicates of blood from a few donors. Libraries were prepared by immunoSEQ multiplex PCR; TCRdb keeps only in-frame clonotypes and omits some of them. The table includes around 83,000 clones, approximately 94% detected once. CDR1 MNHEY and CDR2 SVGAGI come from the germline V gene. V was pared by 6 bases and J by 5 bases, with 13 bases between. The CDR3 has 13 amino acids. The sequenced sample consisted of T cells isolated from PBMCs. This receptor was obtained from a human donor in good health. The chain uses TRBV6-5 and TRBJ1-1; D perhaps matches TRBD1 (5 bases). The CDR3 coding sequence is TGTGCCAGCAGCGTGGGGGGGGAAACTGAAGCTTTCTTT. Encoded protein: CASSVGGETEAFF.